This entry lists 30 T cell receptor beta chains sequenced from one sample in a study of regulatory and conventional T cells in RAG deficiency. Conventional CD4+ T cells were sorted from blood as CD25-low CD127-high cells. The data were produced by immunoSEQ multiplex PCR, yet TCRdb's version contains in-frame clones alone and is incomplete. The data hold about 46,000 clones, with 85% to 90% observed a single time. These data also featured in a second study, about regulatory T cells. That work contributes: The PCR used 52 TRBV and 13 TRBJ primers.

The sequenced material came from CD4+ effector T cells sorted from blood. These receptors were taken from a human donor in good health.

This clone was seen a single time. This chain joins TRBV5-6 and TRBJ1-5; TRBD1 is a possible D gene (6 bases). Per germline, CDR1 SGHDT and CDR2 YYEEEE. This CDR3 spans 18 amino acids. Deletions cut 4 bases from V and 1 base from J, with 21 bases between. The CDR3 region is CASSTLRSGDPSNQPQHF. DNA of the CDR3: TGTGCCAGCAGCACACTGCGATCAGGGGACCCAAGCAATCAGCCCCAGCATTTT.

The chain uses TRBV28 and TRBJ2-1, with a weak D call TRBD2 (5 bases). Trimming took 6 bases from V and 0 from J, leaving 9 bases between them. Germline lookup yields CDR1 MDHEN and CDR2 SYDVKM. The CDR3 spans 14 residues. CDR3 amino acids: CASRGAGSYNEQFF. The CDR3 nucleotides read TGTGCCAGCAGGGGCGCGGGCTCCTACAATGAGCAGTTCTTC.

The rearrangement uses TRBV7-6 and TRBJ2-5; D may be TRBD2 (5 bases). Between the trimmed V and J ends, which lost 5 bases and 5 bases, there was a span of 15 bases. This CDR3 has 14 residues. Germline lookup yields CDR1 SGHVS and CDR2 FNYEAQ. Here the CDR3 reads CASSPETPGETQYF. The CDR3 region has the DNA TGTGCCAGCAGCCCAGAAACTCCGGGGGAGACCCAGTACTTC.

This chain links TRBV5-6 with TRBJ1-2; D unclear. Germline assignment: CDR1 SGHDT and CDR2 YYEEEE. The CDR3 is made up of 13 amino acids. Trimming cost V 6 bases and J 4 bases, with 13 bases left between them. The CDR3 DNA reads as TGTGCCAGCACATTGCCCGACACCTATGGCTACACCTTC. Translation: CASTLPDTYGYTF. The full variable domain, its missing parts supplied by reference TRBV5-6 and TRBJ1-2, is DAGVTQSPTHLIKTRGQQVTLRCSPKSGHDTVSWYQQALGQGPQFIFQYYEEEERQRGNFPDRFSGHQFPNYSSELNVNALLLGDSALYLCASTLPDTYGYTFGSGTRLTVV.

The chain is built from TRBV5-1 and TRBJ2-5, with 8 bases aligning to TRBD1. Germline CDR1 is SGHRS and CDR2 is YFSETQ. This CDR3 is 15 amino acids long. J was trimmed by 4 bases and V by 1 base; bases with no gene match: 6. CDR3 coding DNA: TGCGCCAGCAGCTTGATCCAGGGGGCTGGAGAGACCCAGTACTTC. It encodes CASSLIQGAGETQYF.

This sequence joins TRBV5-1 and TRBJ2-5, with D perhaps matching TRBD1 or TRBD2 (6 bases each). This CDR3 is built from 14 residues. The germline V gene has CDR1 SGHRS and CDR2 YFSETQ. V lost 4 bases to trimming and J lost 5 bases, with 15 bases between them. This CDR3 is CASSLPGGGETQYF. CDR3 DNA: TGCGCCAGCAGCCTGCCTGGAGGGGGGGAGACCCAGTACTTC.

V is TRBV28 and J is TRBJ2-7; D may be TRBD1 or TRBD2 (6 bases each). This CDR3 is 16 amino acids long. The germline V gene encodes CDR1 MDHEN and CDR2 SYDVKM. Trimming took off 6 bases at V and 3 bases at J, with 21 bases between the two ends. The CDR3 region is CASRIGTRRGDYEQYF. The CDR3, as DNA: TGTGCCAGCAGGATAGGGACACGGAGGGGGGACTACGAGCAGTACTTC.

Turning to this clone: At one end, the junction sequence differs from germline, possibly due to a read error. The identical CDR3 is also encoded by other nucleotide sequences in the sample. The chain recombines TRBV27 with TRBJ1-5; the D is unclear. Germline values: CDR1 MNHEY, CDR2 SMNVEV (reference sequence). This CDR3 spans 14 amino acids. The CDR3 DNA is TGTGCCAGCAGTTTACAGAGTTTCAATCAGCCCCAGCATTTC. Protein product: CASSLQSFNQPQHF.

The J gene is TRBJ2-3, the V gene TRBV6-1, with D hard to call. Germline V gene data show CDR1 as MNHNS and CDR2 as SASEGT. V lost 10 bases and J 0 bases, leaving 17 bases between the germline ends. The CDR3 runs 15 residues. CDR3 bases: TGTGCCACCACTGACCGGTTCAGCAGCACAGATACGCAGTATTTT. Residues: CATTDRFSSTDTQYF.

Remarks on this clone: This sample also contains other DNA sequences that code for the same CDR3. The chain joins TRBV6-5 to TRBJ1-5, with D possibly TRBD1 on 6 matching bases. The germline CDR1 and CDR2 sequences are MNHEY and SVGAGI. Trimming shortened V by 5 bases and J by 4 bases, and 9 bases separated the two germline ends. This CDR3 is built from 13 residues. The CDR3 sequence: CASSGQQNQPQHF. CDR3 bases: TGTGCCAGCAGTGGACAGCAAAATCAGCCCCAGCATTTT.

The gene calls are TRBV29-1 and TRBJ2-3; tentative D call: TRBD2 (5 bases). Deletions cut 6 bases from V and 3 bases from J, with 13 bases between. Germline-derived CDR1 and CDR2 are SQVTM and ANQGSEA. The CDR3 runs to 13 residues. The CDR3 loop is CSVLDSPTDTQYF. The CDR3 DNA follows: TGCAGCGTGTTGGACTCTCCTACAGATACGCAGTATTTT.

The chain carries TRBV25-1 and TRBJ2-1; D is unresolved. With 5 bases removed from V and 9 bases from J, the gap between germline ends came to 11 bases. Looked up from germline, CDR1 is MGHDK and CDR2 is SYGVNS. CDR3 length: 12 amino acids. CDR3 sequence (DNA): TGTGCCAGCAGTCCTCGAGTTTCTGAGCAGTTCTTC. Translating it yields CASSPRVSEQFF.

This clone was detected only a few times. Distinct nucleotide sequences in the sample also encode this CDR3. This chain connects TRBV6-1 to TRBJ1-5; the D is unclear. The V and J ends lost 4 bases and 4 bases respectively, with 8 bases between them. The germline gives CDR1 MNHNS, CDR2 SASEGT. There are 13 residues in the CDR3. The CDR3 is CASSGQQNQPQHF. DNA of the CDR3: TGTGCCAGCAGTGGGCAGCAAAATCAGCCCCAGCATTTT.

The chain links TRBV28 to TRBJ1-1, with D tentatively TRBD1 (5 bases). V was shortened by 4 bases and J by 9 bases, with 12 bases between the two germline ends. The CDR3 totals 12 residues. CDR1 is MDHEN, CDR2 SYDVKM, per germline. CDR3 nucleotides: TGTGCCAGCAGTTACCAACCGGGGCAAGCTTTCTTT. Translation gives CASSYQPGQAFF.

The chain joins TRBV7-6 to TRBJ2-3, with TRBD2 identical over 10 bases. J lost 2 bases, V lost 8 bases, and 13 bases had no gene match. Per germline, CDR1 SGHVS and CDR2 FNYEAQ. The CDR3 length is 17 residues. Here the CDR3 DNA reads TGTGCCAGCGGTGCTAGCGGGGGCGAGATCGCCACAGATACGCAGTATTTT. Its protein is CASGASGGEIATDTQYF.

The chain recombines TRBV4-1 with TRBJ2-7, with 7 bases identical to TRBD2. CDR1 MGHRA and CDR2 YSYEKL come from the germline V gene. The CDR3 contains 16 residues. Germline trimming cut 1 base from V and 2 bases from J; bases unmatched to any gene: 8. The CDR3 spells CASSQGNLAAAYEQYF. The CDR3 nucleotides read TGCGCCAGCAGCCAAGGGAATCTAGCGGCGGCCTACGAGCAGTACTTC.

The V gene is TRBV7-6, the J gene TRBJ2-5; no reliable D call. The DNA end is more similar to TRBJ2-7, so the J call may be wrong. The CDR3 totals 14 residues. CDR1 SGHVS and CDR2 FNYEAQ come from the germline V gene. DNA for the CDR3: TGTGCCAGCGCTCTAGAAGTGACCACCTACGAGCAGTACTTC. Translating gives CASALEVTTYEQYF.

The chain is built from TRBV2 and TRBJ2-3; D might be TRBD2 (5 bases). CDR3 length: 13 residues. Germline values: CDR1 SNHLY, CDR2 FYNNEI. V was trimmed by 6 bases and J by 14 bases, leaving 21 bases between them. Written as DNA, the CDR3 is TGTGCCAGCAGGCAAACCTTAGATCGTCGGGGGTATTTT. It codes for CASRQTLDRRGYF.

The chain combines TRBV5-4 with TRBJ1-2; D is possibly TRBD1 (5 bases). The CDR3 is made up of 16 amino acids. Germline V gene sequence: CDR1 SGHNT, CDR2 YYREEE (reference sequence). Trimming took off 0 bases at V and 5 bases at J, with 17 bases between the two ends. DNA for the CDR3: TGTGCCAGCAGCTTGGATATCCAGGGAGGACGATATGGCTACACCTTC. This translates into CASSLDIQGGRYGYTF.

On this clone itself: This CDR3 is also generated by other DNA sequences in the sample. CDR3 DNA: TGTGCCAGCAGCGTAGGGGTAGGCACGAACACTGAAGCTTTCTTT. Its protein product is CASSVGVGTNTEAFF. V is TRBV9 and J is TRBJ1-1; D ambiguous. The CDR3 length is 15 residues. The V gene lost 0 bases and the J gene lost 1 base, with 10 bases spanning the gap. Germline CDR1 SGDLS, CDR2 YYNGEE.

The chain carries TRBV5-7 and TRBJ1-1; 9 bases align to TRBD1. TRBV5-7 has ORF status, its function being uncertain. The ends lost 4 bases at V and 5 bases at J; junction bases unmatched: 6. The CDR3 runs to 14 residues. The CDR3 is CASSRWDRVTEAFF. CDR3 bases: TGTGCCAGCAGCCGCTGGGACAGGGTTACTGAAGCTTTCTTT.

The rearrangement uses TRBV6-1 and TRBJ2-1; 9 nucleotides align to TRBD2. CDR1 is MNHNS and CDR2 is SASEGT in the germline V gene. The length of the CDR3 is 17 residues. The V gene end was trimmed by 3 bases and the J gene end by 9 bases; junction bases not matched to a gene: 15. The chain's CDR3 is CASSDSALAGGHSEQFF. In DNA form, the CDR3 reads TGTGCCAGCAGTGACAGTGCTCTCGCGGGAGGGCATAGTGAGCAGTTCTTC.

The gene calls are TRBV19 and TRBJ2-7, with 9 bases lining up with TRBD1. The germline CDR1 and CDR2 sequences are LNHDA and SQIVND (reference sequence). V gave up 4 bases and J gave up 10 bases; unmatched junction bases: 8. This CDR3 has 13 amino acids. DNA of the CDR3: TGTGCCAGTAGTACCAACCGACAGGGGGATCAGTACTTC. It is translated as CASSTNRQGDQYF.

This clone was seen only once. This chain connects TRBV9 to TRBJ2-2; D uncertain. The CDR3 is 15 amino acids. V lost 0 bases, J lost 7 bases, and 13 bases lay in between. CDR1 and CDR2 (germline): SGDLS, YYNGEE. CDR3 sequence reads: CASSVDPSLGGELFF. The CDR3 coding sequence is TGTGCCAGCAGCGTAGACCCAAGTCTAGGCGGGGAGCTGTTTTTT.

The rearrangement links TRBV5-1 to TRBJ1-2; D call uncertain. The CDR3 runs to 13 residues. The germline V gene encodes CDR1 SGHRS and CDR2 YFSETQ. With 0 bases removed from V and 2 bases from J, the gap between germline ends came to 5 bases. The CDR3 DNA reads TGCGCCAGCAGCTTGGACCGGAACTATGGCTACACCTTC. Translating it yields CASSLDRNYGYTF.

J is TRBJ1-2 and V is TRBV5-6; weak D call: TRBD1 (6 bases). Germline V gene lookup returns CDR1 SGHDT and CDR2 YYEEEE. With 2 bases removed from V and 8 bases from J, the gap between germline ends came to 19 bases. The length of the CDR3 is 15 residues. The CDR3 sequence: CASSFGAKGEEGYTF. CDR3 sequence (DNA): TGTGCCAGCAGCTTTGGGGCCAAGGGGGAGGAGGGCTACACCTTC.

CDR3 in DNA: TGTGCCAGCAGCCGGCAGGGGAGTCTGGACTACGAGCAGTACTTC. Its protein product is CASSRQGSLDYEQYF. V gene TRBV28 combines with J gene TRBJ2-7; tentative D call: TRBD1 (6 bases). The CDR3 has 15 amino acids. V shed 6 bases and J shed 3 bases, with 18 bases lying between them. CDR1 is MDHEN and CDR2 is SYDVKM in the germline V gene.

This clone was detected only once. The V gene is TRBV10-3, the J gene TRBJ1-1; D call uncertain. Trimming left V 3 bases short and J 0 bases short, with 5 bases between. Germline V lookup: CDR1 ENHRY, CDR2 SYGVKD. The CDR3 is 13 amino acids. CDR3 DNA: TGTGCCATCAGTGACAGACTGAACACTGAAGCTTTCTTT. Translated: CAISDRLNTEAFF.

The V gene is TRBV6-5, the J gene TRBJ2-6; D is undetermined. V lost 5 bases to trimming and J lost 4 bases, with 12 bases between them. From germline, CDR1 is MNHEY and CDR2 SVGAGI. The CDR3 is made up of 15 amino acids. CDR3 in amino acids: CASSGSVVGANVLTF. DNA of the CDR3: TGTGCCAGCAGTGGAAGTGTGGTAGGGGCCAACGTCCTGACTTTC.

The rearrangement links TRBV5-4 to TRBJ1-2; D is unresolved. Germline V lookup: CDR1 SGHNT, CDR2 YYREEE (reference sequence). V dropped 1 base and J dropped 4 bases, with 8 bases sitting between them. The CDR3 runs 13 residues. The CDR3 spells CASSLKGSYGYTF. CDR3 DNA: TGTGCCAGCAGCTTGAAAGGGTCCTATGGCTACACCTTC. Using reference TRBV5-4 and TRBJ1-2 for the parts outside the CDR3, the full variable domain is ETGVTQSPTHLIKTRGQQVTLRCSSQSGHNTVSWYQQALGQGPQFIFQYYREEENGRGNFPPRFSGLQFPNYSSELNVNALELDDSALYLCASSLKGSYGYTFGSGTRLTVV.